This TCR beta chain was profiled in a study of siplizumab effects on memory and regulatory T cells. The V gene end was trimmed by 2 bases and the J gene end by 6 bases; junction bases not matched to a gene: 3. This CDR3 has 14 residues. Germline CDR1 and CDR2: SGDLS and YYNGEE. Assays covered around 100,000 TCR templates per sample. Repertoires were generated with immunoSEQ multiplex PCR, while TCRdb's copy carries only in-frame clones and drops some. The sample records 100,000 or so clones, about nine tenths being singletons. In the case of this clone: Its antigen is undetermined.

Study observations and caveats: Naive versus memory phenotype went unassigned for roughly 75-97% of proliferating CD4+ or CD8+ clones. Major contributors to the alloresponse seemed to be naive T cells, which also appeared more diverse than memory cells. Reactions containing siplizumab showed mappable alloreactive CD4+ clones averaging approximately 75% Treg-derived, versus under 30% in controls.

The specimen sequenced was non-Treg CD4+ T cells sorted from blood. The receptor comes from a human donor in good health. The chain joins TRBV9 to TRBJ2-3; 10 nucleotides line up with TRBD1. The CDR3, as DNA: TGTGCCAGCAGCGTCGGGACAGGGGAGGATACGCAGTATTTT. Translated, it gives CASSVGTGEDTQYF.